This T cell receptor beta chain was recovered during a study of cytomegalovirus exposure and HLA in healthy donors. The CDR3 length is 15 residues. Trimming removed 4 bases from V and 6 bases from J; junction bases left unmatched: 9. CDR1 and CDR2 from the germline V gene are SGHAT and FQNNGV. Data came from immunoSEQ multiplex PCR; TCRdb stores just in-frame clones and leaves some out. The profile shows about 98,000 clones, around nine tenths of them singletons. Study-level findings and limits: TCR sequences were mostly rare, though some public TCRs occurred in many donors.

For this clone: Antigen: not known.

The sequence was collected from a woman younger than 45 in good health and CMV-seronegative. Sequencing used PBMCs. The V gene is TRBV11-2, the J gene TRBJ2-7; 10 nucleotides match TRBD1. The CDR3 region is CASSSYRDRGLEQYF. CDR3 DNA sequence: TGTGCCAGCAGCTCGTACCGGGACAGGGGTCTCGAGCAGTACTTC.